This TCR beta chain came from a study of blood T cells in healthy people across ages (dated by TCRdb to the mid-2010s). Context from the whole study: In model experiments, roughly one uniquely barcoded TCR beta cDNA molecule per two T cells was captured by template switching. Age-related changes in TCR beta repertoire diversity were measured in the study by deep sequencing normalized with unique cDNA molecular identifiers. The donors were divided into four age groups: young (average around 16 years), middle-aged (roughly 42), aged (62) and long-lived (about 80). Donors of different ages were randomly distributed across sequencing lanes to avoid experimental bias. For two donors (one aged 18 to 30 and one aged 80 or older), the study analyzed two additional independent replicas of 1 million unique cDNA reads from the same blood draw. On the study overall, not on this receptor specifically: The long-lived group showed more naive CD4+ T cells, fewer expanded clones and increased TCR diversity than the aged group, suggesting age selection. Conclusive comparison of naive and antigen-experienced compartments was prevented by the profiling of bulk unsorted PBMCs. Observed TCR beta diversity per million T cells fell roughly linearly with age, and a significant reduction was already apparent by age roughly 41. Observed TCR beta diversity correlated strongly with the percentage of naive T cells measured by flow cytometry. Estimates of total diversity based on one million sequenced T cells were regarded as lower bounds and as underestimates. Because the CMV infection status of the donors was unknown, age-related changes in expanded clonotypes may potentially have been confounded.

This clonotype was detected a few times. This receptor's antigen is unknown. The input lacks base qualities; no much larger clone sits a single base away. The donors were roughly 38 Caucasian individuals from Russia, aged about 6 to 95 years, who were systemically healthy. Each donor gave approximately 9.3 milliliters of peripheral blood, collected into EDTA-treated Vacutainer tubes. Ficoll-Paque density-gradient centrifugation was used to isolate PBMCs, with at least 7 million per sample. Trizol reagent was used to extract total RNA from PBMCs, with at least 5.5 micrograms per sample. For every donor, an aliquot of PBMCs went through flow cytometry to measure the percentages of naive CD45RAhigh/CD27high T cells. V gives up 1 base and J gives up 3 bases, and the segment between their germline ends measures 10 bases. CDR1 and CDR2 are read off the germline V gene as MGHDK and SYGVNS. Counted from cysteine to phenylalanine, this CDR3 has 15 amino acids. Only the CDR3 region is kept as DNA, spanning 45 bases read in frame from base 1.

The library came from 5' RACE. Sequencing took place on an Illumina HiSeq 2500. A second PCR of roughly 7 to 11 cycles was performed with a sample-barcoded 5' primer and a J-beta primer mix. Each TCR beta cDNA molecule received a unique molecular identifier from a template-switch 5' adaptor carrying 12 random nucleotides. At least 3 million CDR3-containing paired-end reads were obtained from each sample. First-strand cDNA was synthesized from all RNA with the Mint cDNA synthesis kit, primed by a TRBC-specific oligonucleotide. Following uracil-DNA glycosylase treatment, a first 18-cycle PCR with universal primers M1SS and BC2_uni_R was performed on all cDNA. In the original analysis: Normalization of each sample was performed by random selection of 1 million high-quality reads, each carrying a distinct molecular identifier. Instead of being binned into consensus sequences, reads that shared molecular identifiers were thrown out. CDR3 identification, clonotype clustering and error correction used MiTCR with a Q25 quality threshold and the strictest error-elimination algorithm. A nonparametric unseen species model with Euler transformation was used to estimate lower-bound total TCR beta diversity. Using fastp trimming at Q25 and MiXCR clonotype assembly, TCRdb reanalyzed the public sequencing data and kept in-frame beta chains. Each entry merges the rows of one CDR3 protein and shows their most common DNA and genes. These V and J calls derive from TCRdb rather than the authors' analysis. The sample data list hundreds of thousands of distinct CDR3 sequences, and about 50% of these were observed just once. The ten largest clones represent roughly 13% of the sample.

Sequencing input: blood. The TCR comes from an elderly woman in good health. The rearranged segments are TRBV25-1 and TRBJ1-5; the D gene cannot be named for sure. The DNA sequence follows: TGTGCCAGCAGTGAATCGGAGACTATCAATCAGCCCCAGCATTTT. It encodes CASSESETINQPQHF.